Sequencing of this T cell receptor (beta chain) was carried out in a study of identical twins. Regarding the study as a whole: Out-of-frame alpha sequences shared between twins exhibited an excess of low generation probability. Rather than following the same donors, the conclusions depended on cross-sectional statistical analysis. The authors noted that invariant MAIT and iNKT cells could partly confound zero-insertion analyses.

Using its own MiXCR run on the 5' RACE reads, TCRdb lists one record per CDR3 protein. The repertoire holds 1.5 million to 2 million distinct CDR3 sequences, with less than 40% as singletons. This clonotype has more than one count but fewer than ten. The target antigen is unknown. The sequencing input was cord blood. The TCR comes from a newborn girl in good health.

The CDR3 loop reads CASSLDSRSHYEQYF. The DNA of the CDR3 is TGCGCCAGCAGCTTGGACAGCAGAAGCCACTACGAGCAGTACTTC. The chain joins TRBV5-1 to TRBJ2-7; D is uncertain. Germline lookup yields CDR1 SGHRS and CDR2 YFSETQ. The CDR3 consists of 15 residues. Between the trimmed V and J ends, which lost 0 bases and 3 bases, there was a span of 13 bases.